One sample yielded the 21 T cell receptor beta chains listed below, sequenced in a study of CD8 T cells in Susac syndrome. Roughly 0.5 to 1 ug RNA was reverse transcribed with random hexamers. From the immunoSEQ multiplex PCR reads, TCRdb called clonotypes with MiXCR, one entry per CDR3 protein. The table includes around 130,000 distinct CDR3 sequences, around 75% detected once. Sequencing used CD8+ T cells from PBMCs. Every receptor here comes from a human donor with multiple sclerosis.

CDR3: CASSYGAQGIEGNTIYF. The CDR3, as DNA: TGTGCCAGCAGTTACGGGGCCCAGGGGATAGAGGGAAACACCATATATTTT. The V gene is TRBV6-5, the J gene TRBJ1-3; maybe TRBD1 (6 bases). V was cut by 2 bases and J by 4 bases, with 18 bases left in between. Germline CDR1 MNHEY, CDR2 SVGAGI. The CDR3 totals 17 residues.

The rearrangement links TRBV11-2 to TRBJ2-5, with a weak D call TRBD1 (6 bases). In germline, CDR1 is SGHAT, CDR2 FQNNGV. V dropped 5 bases and J dropped 6 bases, with 28 bases sitting between them. This CDR3 is 18 amino acids long. For the CDR3, the DNA is TGTGCCAGCAGCCCATACCCGGCAGGGGCTTTCAATAGGAAGACCCAGTACTTC. Translating it yields CASSPYPAGAFNRKTQYF.

J is TRBJ1-2 and V is TRBV30; 8 bases match TRBD1. Germline-derived CDR1 and CDR2 are GTSNPN and SVGIG (reference sequence). The CDR3 is made up of 12 amino acids. J gave up 5 bases and V 8 bases, and 7 bases lay outside the gene matches. CDR3 sequence reads: CAGQGVGYGYTF. DNA of the CDR3: TGTGCCGGACAGGGAGTCGGGTATGGCTACACCTTC. Full variable domain (rest looked up from reference TRBV30 and TRBJ1-2): SQTIHQWPATLVQPVGSPLSLECTVEGTSNPNLYWYRQAAGRGLQLLFYSVGIGQISSEVPQNLSASRPQDRQFILSSKKLLLSDSGFYLCAGQGVGYGYTFGSGTRLTVV.

V usage is TRBV21-1 and J usage is TRBJ1-1; TRBD1 is the table's D call, not checked against the DNA. TRBV21-1 is a pseudogene locus. This CDR3 is built from 17 residues. CDR3 in amino acids: CARDMRQSYFMNTEAFF. As DNA, the CDR3 is TGTGCCAGAGATATGAGACAGAGCTATTTCATGAACACTGAAGCTTTCTTT.

The rearrangement uses TRBV28 and TRBJ2-7, with TRBD1 identical over 7 bases. V shed 3 bases, J shed 2 bases, and the junction held 4 bases outside the gene matches. The CDR3 length is 14 residues. Germline values: CDR1 MDHEN, CDR2 SYDVKM. The DNA for the CDR3 is TGTGCCAGCAGTTTCCGGGACAGCCCCTACGAGCAGTACTTC. It translates to CASSFRDSPYEQYF.

The V call is TRBV28, the J call TRBJ2-5, with TRBD1 identical over 7 bases. V dropped 5 bases and J dropped 2; count of bases not matched to a gene: 11. Germline assignment: CDR1 MDHEN and CDR2 SYDVKM. CDR3 length: 16 amino acids. CDR3 in amino acids: CASSTRPTGYQETQYF. CDR3 DNA sequence: TGTGCCAGCAGTACCCGACCGACAGGGTATCAAGAGACCCAGTACTTC. Full variable domain (outside the CDR3, taken from reference TRBV28 and TRBJ2-5): DVKVTQSSRYLVKRTGEKVFLECVQDMDHENMFWYRQDPGLGLRLIYFSYDVKMKEKGDIPEGYSVSREKKERFSLILESASTNQTSMYLCASSTRPTGYQETQYFGPGTRLLVL.

The V and J genes are TRBV6-1 and TRBJ2-7; TRBD1 matches 9 bases. This CDR3 comprises 13 residues. After removal of 6 bases from V and 13 bases from J, the junction contained 13 bases not matched to a gene. Germline V gene lookup returns CDR1 MNHNS and CDR2 SASEGT. CDR3 in DNA: TGTGCCAGCAGAAATAATCCGGGACAGGGTATATACTTC. Translated, it gives CASRNNPGQGIYF.

The rearrangement links TRBV7-8 to TRBJ2-5; 10 bases align to TRBD1. The CDR3 contains 13 residues. V trimming: 4 bases; J trimming: 7 bases; junction bases outside the gene matches: 3. Germline assignment: CDR1 SGHVS and CDR2 FQNEAQ. The CDR3, as DNA: TGTGCCAGCAGCTGGACAGGGGGTGTGACCCAGTACTTC. Its protein product is CASSWTGGVTQYF.

The chain carries TRBV4-2 and TRBJ2-1, with TRBD2 matching over 16 bases. The CDR3 is made up of 19 amino acids. From germline, CDR1 is LGHNA and CDR2 YNFKEQ. V shed 2 bases, J shed 4 bases, and the junction held 8 bases outside the gene matches. The CDR3 loop is CASSQMGTSGRAGYNEQFF. The CDR3 DNA sequence: TGTGCCAGCAGCCAAATGGGGACTAGCGGGAGGGCGGGGTACAATGAGCAGTTCTTC.

In regard to this clonotype: The junction differs from germline at one of its ends, possibly a read error. The genes are TRBV28 and TRBJ2-7, with D hard to call. The CDR3 is 12 residues long. Germline-derived CDR1 and CDR2 are MDHEN and SYDVKM. In nucleotides, the CDR3 is TGTGCCAGCAGTTTATCGGGCCGATTGAAGCACTTC. Translated, it gives CASSLSGRLKHF. Using reference TRBV28 and TRBJ2-7 for the parts outside the CDR3, the full variable domain is DVKVTQSSRYLVKRTGEKVFLECVQDMDHENMFWYRQDPGLGLRLIYFSYDVKMKEKGDIPEGYSVSREKKERFSLILESASTNQTSMYLCASSLSGRLKHFGPGTRLTVT.

This clonotype appeared once. This chain joins TRBV3-1 and TRBJ1-2, with TRBD1 identical over 7 bases. V was clipped by 7 bases and J by 5 bases; unmatched bases: 13. CDR3 size: 15 residues. The germline V gene has CDR1 LGHDT and CDR2 YNNKEL (reference sequence). CDR3 protein: CASTPGQATRYGYTF. Here the CDR3 DNA reads TGTGCCAGCACCCCCGGACAGGCCACGCGGTATGGCTACACCTTC.

The chain uses TRBV19 and TRBJ2-7, with a tentative D call TRBD1 (5 bases). Germline values: CDR1 LNHDA, CDR2 SQIVND (reference sequence). The V end was cut by 1 base, the J end by 4 bases, with 8 bases between. This CDR3 spans 13 amino acids. CDR3 bases: TGTGCCAGTAGTATAGGACCAGGGTACGAGCAGTACGTC. Its translation is CASSIGPGYEQYV.

The V call is TRBV6-2 or TRBV6-3, the J call TRBJ1-2; no definite D call. This CDR3 has 14 amino acids. V was cut by 0 bases and J by 6 bases, with 11 bases left in between. From germline, CDR1 is MNHEY and CDR2 SVGEGT. The CDR3 region is CASSYSRSSNGYTF. The CDR3 DNA is TGTGCCAGCAGTTACTCGAGATCCAGTAATGGCTACACCTTC.

V and J are TRBV2 and TRBJ2-1; possibly TRBD1 for D (6 bases). The CDR3 is made up of 13 amino acids. Germline V CDR1 and CDR2: SNHLY, FYNNEI. V gave up 6 bases and J gave up 9 bases, with 15 bases separating them. The CDR3 region is CASRDSWEGEQFF. CDR3 in DNA: TGTGCCAGCAGGGACAGTTGGGAAGGTGAGCAGTTCTTC.

This chain links TRBV12-3 or TRBV12-4 with TRBJ2-1, with D possibly being TRBD1 (5 bases). The V end was cut by 0 bases, the J end by 8 bases, with 20 bases between. The CDR3 covers 17 residues. The CDR3 spells CASSLALIGEIVDEQFF. CDR3 DNA sequence: TGTGCCAGCAGTTTAGCGCTAATAGGGGAAATTGTCGATGAGCAGTTCTTC.

The rearrangement uses TRBV7-9 and TRBJ1-1; D remains unclear. Germline V CDR1 and CDR2: SEHNR, FQNEAQ (reference sequence). V was shortened by 6 bases and J by 6 bases, with 8 bases between the two germline ends. CDR3 length: 11 amino acids. The DNA for the CDR3 is TGTGCCAGCAGTCAGAGGGCTGAAGCTTTCTTT. It specifies CASSQRAEAFF.

This chain connects TRBV3-1 to TRBJ1-2; no definite D call. With 1 base removed from V and 7 bases from J, the gap between germline ends came to 10 bases. Germline lookup yields CDR1 LGHDT and CDR2 YNNKEL (reference sequence). The length of the CDR3 is 13 residues. The CDR3 DNA reads TGTGCCAGCAGCCAAGGGGTCAGGCCTGGCTACACCTTC. It specifies CASSQGVRPGYTF.

The V call is TRBV30, the J call TRBJ1-1; D not certain. This CDR3 has 15 amino acids. Germline lookup yields CDR1 GTSNPN and CDR2 SVGIG (reference sequence). Trimming shortened V by 4 bases and J by 0 bases, and 15 bases separated the two germline ends. CDR3 residues: CAWIIDLALNTEAFF. CDR3 nucleotide sequence: TGTGCCTGGATTATTGACTTGGCGTTGAACACTGAAGCTTTCTTT. The whole variable domain, filled in from reference TRBV30 and TRBJ1-1, reads SQTIHQWPATLVQPVGSPLSLECTVEGTSNPNLYWYRQAAGRGLQLLFYSVGIGQISSEVPQNLSASRPQDRQFILSSKKLLLSDSGFYLCAWIIDLALNTEAFFGQGTRLTVV.

V gene TRBV24-1 combines with J gene TRBJ2-5; 7 positions agree with TRBD1. V lost 6 bases, J lost 4 bases, and 7 bases stayed unmatched. This CDR3 is built from 14 residues. Germline V CDR1 and CDR2: KGHDR, SFDVKD. The DNA of the CDR3 is TGTGCCACCAGTACAGGGGATTCAGGAGAGACCCAGTACTTC. This codes for CATSTGDSGETQYF.

This clonotype was observed a handful of times. V gene TRBV28 combines with J gene TRBJ2-7; 9 nucleotides match TRBD1. V lost 5 bases to trimming and J lost 9 bases; unmatched junction nucleotides: 14. The length of the CDR3 is 15 residues. Germline V gene sequence: CDR1 MDHEN, CDR2 SYDVKM. The CDR3 region is CASSPYGTGYFGQYF. CDR3 coding DNA: TGTGCCAGCAGTCCGTACGGGACAGGGTATTTTGGGCAGTACTTC.

The chain carries TRBV7-9 and TRBJ2-1; possible D gene TRBD2, 5 bases. In germline, CDR1 is SEHNR, CDR2 FQNEAQ (reference sequence). This CDR3 has 12 amino acids. Deletions cut 7 bases from V and 9 bases from J, with 13 bases between. The CDR3 DNA reads TGTGCCAGCACCTGGGGTGAGGGTGAGCAGTTCTTC. It encodes CASTWGEGEQFF.